This entry lists 10 T cell receptor beta chains sequenced from one sample in a study of T-cell memory formation after mild COVID-19. TCRdb reprocessed the 5' RACE reads via MiXCR and lists one record per CDR3 protein. Of about 560,000 distinct CDR3 sequences in the sample, about 20% were seen once. The sequenced material came from PBMCs or a T cell subset sorted from them (not recorded which). The source of these receptors is an adult woman who had mild COVID-19 (a few samples of this study predate the infection). Cell type and time point are not known.

In this sample, this clonotype turned up a few times. The V call is TRBV29-1, the J call TRBJ2-6; tentative D call: TRBD1 (6 bases). There are 15 residues in the CDR3. In germline, CDR1 is SQVTM, CDR2 ANQGSEA. Trimming stripped 3 bases from V and 0 bases from J, with 9 bases between. CDR3 in DNA: TGCAGCGTTGATAGGACAGACTCTGGGGCCAACGTCCTGACTTTC. Translation: CSVDRTDSGANVLTF.

V usage is TRBV12-3 or TRBV12-4 and J usage is TRBJ1-1, with D uncertain. The CDR3 sequence is 12 residues long. V lost 3 bases, J lost 11 bases, and 13 bases lay in between. CDR3 nucleotides: TGTGCCAGCAGTTTTTCCCTGATTAATGCTTTCTTT. Its protein is CASSFSLINAFF.

This clonotype showed up just once. The chain joins TRBV5-6 to TRBJ2-1, with D hard to call. CDR1 SGHDT and CDR2 YYEEEE come from the germline V gene. The CDR3 loop spans 15 amino acids. The germline V and J ends were trimmed by 2 bases and 3 bases, with 12 bases remaining between them. CDR3 region: CASSFFRKDYNEQFF. The CDR3 region has the DNA TGTGCCAGCAGCTTCTTTCGGAAGGACTACAATGAGCAGTTCTTC.

This clonotype appeared a few times. The V call is TRBV15, the J call TRBJ2-3, with a weak D call TRBD2 (5 bases). The CDR3 length is 16 residues. Germline V gene sequence: CDR1 LNHNV, CDR2 YYDKDF (reference sequence). V was pared by 0 bases and J by 4 bases, with 14 bases between. The CDR3 loop reads CATSRDPGTRADTQYF. The CDR3 nucleotides read TGTGCCACCAGCAGAGACCCGGGCACTAGGGCAGATACGCAGTATTTT.

Only a few counts were recorded for this clonotype. J is TRBJ2-7 and V is TRBV4-1; the match to TRBD2 covers 7 bases. CDR3 length: 17 amino acids. CDR1 is MGHRA, CDR2 YSYEKL, per germline. V lost 0 bases and J lost 2; bases outside the gene matches: 10. The CDR3 nucleotides read TGCGCCAGCAGCCAAGATAGGGGCGGGAGCGGCACCTACGAGCAGTACTTC. Translating it yields CASSQDRGGSGTYEQYF.

This clonotype turned up a few times. The rearrangement uses TRBV20-1 and TRBJ2-1; unclear D gene. This CDR3 contains 17 residues. V was trimmed by 3 bases and J by 2 bases, leaving 20 bases between them. Germline V gene lookup returns CDR1 DFQATT and CDR2 SNEGSKA (reference sequence). In nucleotides, the CDR3 is TGCAGTGCTAGTACACGACCGACGGGCCGACCCTACAATGAGCAGTTCTTC. This gives the protein CSASTRPTGRPYNEQFF.

The chain has TRBV5-5 and TRBJ2-3, with a weak D call TRBD1 (5 bases). V was shortened by 7 bases and J by 0 bases, with 12 bases between the two germline ends. This CDR3 has 14 residues. CDR1 is SGHKS, CDR2 YYEKEE, per germline (reference sequence). The CDR3 spells CASSRQTSTDTQYF. Written as DNA, the CDR3 is TGTGCCAGCTCCCGACAGACTAGCACAGATACGCAGTATTTT. Filled out from reference TRBV5-5 and TRBJ2-3, the complete variable domain reads DAGVTQSPTHLIKTRGQQVTLRCSPISGHKSVSWYQQVLGQGPQFIFQYYEKEERGRGNFPDRFSARQFPNYSSELNVNALLLGDSALYLCASSRQTSTDTQYFGPGTRLTVL.

The sample holds a few counts of this clonotype. The CDR3 is CASRTGGEKLFF. The CDR3 coding sequence is TGCGCCAGCAGGACAGGAGGAGAAAAACTGTTTTTT. This chain uses TRBV10-2 with TRBJ1-4; the D gene is possibly TRBD1 (6 bases). Trimming left V 6 bases short and J 8 bases short, with 10 bases between. This CDR3 comprises 12 residues. The germline CDR1 and CDR2 sequences are WSHSY and SAAADI.

This clonotype has only a few counts. V usage is TRBV19 and J usage is TRBJ1-6; 8 bases align to TRBD1. Trimming took 6 bases from V and 8 from J; bases not matched to a gene: 3. The CDR3 covers 13 residues. The germline CDR1 and CDR2 sequences are LNHDA and SQIVND (reference sequence). As DNA, the CDR3 is TGTGCCAGTAGGACAGGGGCCCATTCACCCCTCCACTTT. As protein: CASRTGAHSPLHF.

This clonotype was observed a handful of times. The chain recombines TRBV24-1 with TRBJ1-5, with D unclear. Germline assignment: CDR1 KGHDR and CDR2 SFDVKD. V shed 5 bases and J shed 9 bases, with 13 bases lying between them. This CDR3 is 13 amino acids long. The CDR3 region has the DNA TGTGCCACCAGTGGGACCCCCTCTGGGCCCCAGCATTTT. Translated: CATSGTPSGPQHF.